The clone carrying this T cell receptor (beta chain) was seen many times. Antigen: not known. There were TCR beta CDR3 regions amplified from RNA transcripts. HTBI primers were employed in a first-round RT-PCR of the TCR CDR3. TCRdb reprocessed the multiplex PCR reads via MiXCR and lists one record per CDR3 protein. The table lists some 510,000 distinct CDR3 sequences, roughly 20% of them singletons. The data belong to a study of T cells in Graves' hyperthyroidism and ophthalmopathy. General observations from the study: Ophthalmopathy was distinguished from stable hyperthyroidism by 13 V-J signatures.

Trimming at V came to 5 bases and at J to 7 bases, leaving 5 bases not matched to a gene. CDR1 and CDR2 from the germline V gene are MDHEN and SYDVKM. CDR3 length: 13 amino acids. This receptor was identified in a man younger than 35 with Graves' hyperthyroidism. The chain carries TRBV28 and TRBJ1-2; 9 bases are a match to TRBD1. The sample was blood. DNA for the CDR3: TGTGCCAGCAGTCCGGCGACAGGGGGTGGCTACACCTTC. Its translation is CASSPATGGGYTF.